This T cell receptor beta chain was found in a study of blood T cell repertoires in COVID-19. Study context: There were acute and convalescent COVID-19 samples, and they came from the United States, Italy and Spain. Sample material is recorded as cDNA or gDNA derived from T cells, B-cell-depleted T cells, or PBMCs.

This CDR3 region has 16 residues. Germline V gene lookup returns CDR1 SGHVS and CDR2 FNYEAQ. V was trimmed by 1 base and J by 0 bases, leaving 11 bases between them. The authors' processing: How many nucleated cells were present was estimated from reference gene primer amplification. The table came from immunoSEQ multiplex PCR; TCRdb's copy has only in-frame clones and leaves some out. D and trimming were read from the DNA, whereas the V and J calls and clone size are those reported in that table. This table holds tens of thousands of clones, about 79% found once. This clone was seen once. The sequenced sample was peripheral blood. The chain carries TRBV7-6 and TRBJ2-3; TRBD2 might be the D (5 bases). This clonotype originated in a human donor in a cohort sampled during active COVID-19. The CDR3 DNA reads TGTGCCAGCAGCTTAGTTGGAGGTACTAGCACAGATACGCAGTATTTT. As protein: CASSLVGGTSTDTQYF.